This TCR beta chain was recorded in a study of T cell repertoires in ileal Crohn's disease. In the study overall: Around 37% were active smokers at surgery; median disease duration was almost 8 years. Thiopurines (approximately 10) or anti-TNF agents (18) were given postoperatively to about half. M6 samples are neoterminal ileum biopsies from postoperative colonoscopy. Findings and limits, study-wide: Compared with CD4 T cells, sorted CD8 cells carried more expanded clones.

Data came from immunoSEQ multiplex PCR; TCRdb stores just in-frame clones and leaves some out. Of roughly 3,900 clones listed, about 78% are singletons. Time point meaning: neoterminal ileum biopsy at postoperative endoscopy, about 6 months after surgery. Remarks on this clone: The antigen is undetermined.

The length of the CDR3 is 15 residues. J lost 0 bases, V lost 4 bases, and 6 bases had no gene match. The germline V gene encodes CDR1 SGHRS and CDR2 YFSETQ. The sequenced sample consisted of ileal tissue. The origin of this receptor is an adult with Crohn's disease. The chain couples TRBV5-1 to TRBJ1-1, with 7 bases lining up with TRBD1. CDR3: CASSARQGLNTEAFF. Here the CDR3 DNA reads TGCGCCAGCAGCGCCAGACAGGGATTGAACACTGAAGCTTTCTTT.